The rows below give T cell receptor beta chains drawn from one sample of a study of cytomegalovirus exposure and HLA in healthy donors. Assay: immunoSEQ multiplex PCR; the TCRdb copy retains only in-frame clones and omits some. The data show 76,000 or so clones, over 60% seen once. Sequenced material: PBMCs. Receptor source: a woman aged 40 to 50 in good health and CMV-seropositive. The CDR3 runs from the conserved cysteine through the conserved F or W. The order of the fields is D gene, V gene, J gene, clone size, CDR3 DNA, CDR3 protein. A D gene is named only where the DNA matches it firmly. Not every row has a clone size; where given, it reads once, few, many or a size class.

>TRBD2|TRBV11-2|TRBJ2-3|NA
TGTGCCAGCGGGGACTACTCGGTGGGCGCAGATACGCAGTATTTT
CASGDYSVGADTQYF
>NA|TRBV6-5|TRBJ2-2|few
TGTGCCAGCTCGACGAGGGAATCCGGGGAGCTGTTTTTT
CASSTRESGELFF
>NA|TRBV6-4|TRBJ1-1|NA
TGTGCCAGCAGTGACAACAGGGCCACTGAAGCTTTCTTT
CASSDNRATEAFF
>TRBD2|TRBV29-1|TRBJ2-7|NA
TGCAGCGCCGCTAGCGGGAGTTACGAGCAGTACTTC
CSAASGSYEQYF
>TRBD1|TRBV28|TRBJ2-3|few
TGTGCCAGCAGCTCCGGGACAGTACTCACAGATACGCAGTATTTT
CASSSGTVLTDTQYF
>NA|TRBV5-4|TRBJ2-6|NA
TGTGCCAGCAGCCCCGGGGCCGGAGGGAGTTCTGGGGCCAACGTCCTGACTTTC
CASSPGAGGSSGANVLTF
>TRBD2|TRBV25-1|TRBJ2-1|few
TGTGCCACCGATCCGTCTCCGGGACTAGCGGGCTCCTACAATGAGCAGTTCTTC
CATDPSPGLAGSYNEQFF
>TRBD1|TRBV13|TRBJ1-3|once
TGTGCCAGCAGCTTCGCAGGGGGCACTGGAAACACCATATATTTT
CASSFAGGTGNTIYF
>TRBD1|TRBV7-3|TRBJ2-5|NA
TGTGCCAGCAGCTTAGACAGGGGACGGGAGACCCAGTACTTC
CASSLDRGRETQYF
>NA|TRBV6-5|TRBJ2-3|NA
TGTGCCAGCAGTTACTCGACTAATCCTGATACGCAGTATTTT
CASSYSTNPDTQYF
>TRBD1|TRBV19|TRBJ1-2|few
TGTGCCAGTAGTAGGTCCCGGGACAGGGGCTATGGCTACACCTTC
CASSRSRDRGYGYTF
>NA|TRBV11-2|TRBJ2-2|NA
TGTGCCAGCAGCTTGGAGGGCTCGACCGGTGGGCTGTTTTTT
CASSLEGSTGGLFF
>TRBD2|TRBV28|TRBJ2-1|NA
TGTGCCAGCAGTTTCACGTCTAGCGGGCACAATGAGCAGTTCTTC
CASSFTSSGHNEQFF
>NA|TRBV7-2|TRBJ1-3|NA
TGTGCCAGCAGCCCTAGGACATTCGGCTCTGGAAACACCATATATTTT
CASSPRTFGSGNTIYF
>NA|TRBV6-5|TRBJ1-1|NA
TGTGCCAGCAGTTACTCGTGGAGTGAGGACACTGAAGCTTTCTTT
CASSYSWSEDTEAFF
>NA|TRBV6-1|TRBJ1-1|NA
TGTGCCAGCAGGGGGGTGGGGCGGGGAACTGAAGCTTTCTTT
CASRGVGRGTEAFF
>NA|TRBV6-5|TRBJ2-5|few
TGTGCCAGCAGTTTTTTATTCCAAGAGACCCAGTACTTC
CASSFLFQETQYF
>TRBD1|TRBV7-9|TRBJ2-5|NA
TGTGCCGGACAAGGACAGGGGGAGACCCAGTACTTC
CAGQGQGETQYF
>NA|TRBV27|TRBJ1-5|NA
TGTGCCAGCAGTGCCGGCAGGGTCCGAGGTCAGCCCCAGCATTTT
CASSAGRVRGQPQHF
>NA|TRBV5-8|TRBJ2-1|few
TGTGCCAGCAGCTTTTGGGCCTCCTACAATGAGCAGTTCTTC
CASSFWASYNEQFF
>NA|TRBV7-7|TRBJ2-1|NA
TGTGCCAGCAGCTTAAGTTTTCAGGTTGCGCCTTACAATGAGCAGTTCTTC
CASSLSFQVAPYNEQFF
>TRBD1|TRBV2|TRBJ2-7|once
TGTGCCAGCAAGGACAGGGGTGGCTACGAGCAGTACTTC
CASKDRGGYEQYF
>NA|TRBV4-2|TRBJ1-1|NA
TGTGCCAGCAGCCAAGATGGAGGGTCGAGGACTGAAGCTTTCTTT
CASSQDGGSRTEAFF
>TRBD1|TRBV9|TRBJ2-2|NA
TGTGCCAGCAGCGTACAGGGGGCGCCCGGGGAGCTGTTTTTT
CASSVQGAPGELFF
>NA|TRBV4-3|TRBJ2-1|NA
TGCGCCAGCAGCCAAGCCCGTTACAATGAGCAGTTCTTC
CASSQARYNEQFF
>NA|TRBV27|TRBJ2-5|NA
TGTGCCAGCAGTCCCACCTTGACGGGGACCCAGTACTTC
CASSPTLTGTQYF